The rows below give T cell receptor beta chains drawn from one sample of a study of Ad26.COV2.S vaccination and SARS-CoV-2 variants. Libraries were prepared by immunoSEQ multiplex PCR; TCRdb keeps only in-frame clonotypes and omits some of them. The repertoire includes 350,000 to 450,000 clones, more than 75% of them detected once, and 3.4% sits in the top ten. The sample consisted of peripheral blood, taken in a trial of Ad26.COV2.S vaccine versus placebo. These receptors came from a person aged 18-60 years who received the Ad26.COV2.S COVID-19 vaccine or a placebo. CDR3s include the opening cysteine and the closing phenylalanine or tryptophan. D genes are given only for firm matches. Not every row has a clone size; where given, it reads once, few, many or a size class.

d_gene	v_gene	j_gene	abundance	CDR3aa	CDR3nt
TRBD2	TRBV5-4	TRBJ2-1	-	CASSGMRGGRPNEQFF	TGTGCCAGCAGCGGAATGCGGGGGGGCCGCCCAAATGAGCAGTTCTTC
TRBD2	TRBV7-3	TRBJ2-1	-	CASSPLAGGKQFF	TGTGCCAGCAGCCCGCTAGCGGGGGGGAAGCAGTTCTTC
-	TRBV6-2/TRBV6-3	TRBJ2-7	-	CASSLQGGSYEQYF	TGTGCCAGCAGTTTGCAGGGGGGTTCCTACGAGCAGTACTTC
TRBD1	TRBV4-2	TRBJ2-7	-	CASSQRDSSYEQYF	TGTGCCAGCAGCCAAAGGGACAGCTCCTACGAGCAGTACTTC
-	TRBV6-2/TRBV6-3	TRBJ1-5	-	CASSAIQDVGQPQHF	TGTGCCAGCAGTGCCATCCAGGACGTCGGCCAGCCCCAGCATTTT
TRBD2	TRBV20-1	TRBJ2-1	-	CSASRSGGIYNEQFF	TGCAGTGCTAGTAGGAGCGGGGGGATATACAATGAGCAGTTCTTC
-	TRBV9	TRBJ1-1	-	CASSSRRDNTEAFF	TGTGCCAGCAGCTCCCGGCGGGATAACACTGAAGCTTTCTTT
TRBD2	TRBV11-2	TRBJ2-3	-	CASSLGLAGGGDTQYF	TGTGCCAGCAGCTTAGGACTAGCGGGGGGCGGAGATACGCAGTATTTT
TRBD2	TRBV6-1	TRBJ2-1	-	CASSEAGGMFNEQFF	TGTGCCAGCAGTGAAGCGGGGGGGATGTTCAATGAGCAGTTCTTC
TRBD1	TRBV9	TRBJ2-7	-	CASSATGVNYEQYF	TGTGCCAGCAGCGCGACAGGGGTAAACTACGAGCAGTACTTC
-	TRBV9	TRBJ1-1	-	CASSAGGQWKATEAFF	TGTGCCAGCAGCGCGGGGGGACAATGGAAGGCCACTGAAGCTTTCTTT
-	TRBV4-1	TRBJ2-7	-	CASSQDHRDISF	TGCGCCAGCAGCCAAGATCATCGGGACATTTCGTTC
-	TRBV21-1	TRBJ2-2	-	CASIIGENTGELFF	TGTGCCAGCATCATAGGGGAGAACACCGGGGAGCTGTTTTTT
TRBD1	TRBV18	TRBJ1-1	-	CASSPSGQGIGNTEAFF	TGTGCCAGCTCACCATCGGGACAGGGGATCGGGAACACTGAAGCTTTCTTT
-	TRBV5-4	TRBJ1-1	-	CASSPPSKENTEAFF	TGTGCCAGCAGCCCCCCAAGCAAGGAGAACACTGAAGCTTTCTTT
TRBD1	TRBV5-4	TRBJ1-6	-	CASSRTGDYNSPLHF	TGTGCCAGCTCCCGGACAGGGGACTATAATTCACCCCTCCACTTT
TRBD2	TRBV7-2	TRBJ2-2	-	CASSPSWGGGARTGELFF	TGTGCCAGCAGCCCGTCTTGGGGCGGGGGGGCACGAACCGGGGAGCTGTTTTTT
-	TRBV11-1	TRBJ1-2	-	CASRPVLVGNYGYTF	TGTGCCAGCAGACCGGTCCTGGTGGGGAACTATGGCTACACCTTC
TRBD1	TRBV5-1	TRBJ1-6	many	CASSSTGGENSPLHF	TGCGCCAGCAGCTCCACAGGGGGCGAAAATTCACCCCTCCACTTT
-	TRBV5-4	TRBJ1-2	-	CASISWGSNYGYTF	TGTGCCAGCATCTCCTGGGGCAGCAACTATGGCTACACCTTC
TRBD1	TRBV29-1	TRBJ1-1	-	CSVEDWGQVNTEAFF	TGCAGCGTTGAAGATTGGGGACAGGTAAACACTGAAGCTTTCTTT
TRBD2	TRBV2	TRBJ2-7	-	CARGTSGAYEQYF	TGTGCCAGAGGGACTAGCGGGGCCTACGAGCAGTACTTC
TRBD1	TRBV7-6	TRBJ1-1	-	CASSPGTGAFTEAFF	TGTGCCAGCAGCCCCGGGACAGGGGCTTTCACTGAAGCTTTCTTT
-	TRBV25-1	TRBJ2-7	-	CASSQTGILTYEQYF	TGTGCCAGCAGTCAAACAGGGATTTTAACCTACGAGCAGTACTTC
-	TRBV5-8	TRBJ2-7	once	CASTKRTRGGAYEQYF	TGTGCCAGCACCAAGAGGACCCGGGGTGGGGCCTACGAGCAGTACTTC
-	TRBV20-1	TRBJ1-1	-	CSASGGMGMNTEAFF	TGCAGTGCTAGTGGGGGGATGGGGATGAACACTGAAGCTTTCTTT
TRBD1	TRBV29-1	TRBJ1-2	once	CSAPSLDRGGGYTF	TGCAGCGCTCCCTCACTCGACAGGGGAGGTGGCTACACCTTC
TRBD1	TRBV11-2	TRBJ1-5	-	CASSLGTDYQPQHF	TGTGCCAGCAGCCTTGGGACAGATTATCAGCCCCAGCATTTT
-	TRBV4-1	TRBJ2-5	-	CASSQDYGTRGETQYF	TGCGCCAGCAGCCAAGATTACGGCACCCGGGGAGAGACCCAGTACTTC
-	TRBV12-3/TRBV12-4	TRBJ2-5	-	CASSFRTQETQYF	TGTGCCAGCAGTTTTCGGACACAAGAGACCCAGTACTTC
-	TRBV19	TRBJ1-4	few	CASSMGRAGEKLFF	TGTGCCAGTAGTATGGGCAGGGCGGGTGAAAAACTGTTTTTT
TRBD1	TRBV3-1/TRBV3-2	TRBJ2-1	-	CASSQEWTGNGNEQFF	TGTGCCAGCAGCCAAGAGTGGACAGGGAATGGCAATGAGCAGTTCTTC
-	TRBV2	TRBJ1-4	-	CACLPRTNEKLFF	TGTGCCTGCCTGCCGCGAACTAATGAAAAACTGTTTTTT
-	TRBV19	TRBJ1-3	-	CASSPHRATGNTIYF	TGTGCCAGTAGTCCCCACAGGGCTACCGGAAACACCATATATTTT
-	TRBV2	TRBJ1-1	-	CASSWTKGHTEAFF	TGTGCCAGCAGTTGGACAAAAGGTCACACTGAAGCTTTCTTT
-	TRBV7-2	TRBJ2-3	-	CASSPGPDTQYF	TGTGCCAGCAGCCCAGGGCCAGATACGCAGTATTTT
-	TRBV4-1	TRBJ1-2	-	CASSQSPNYGYTF	TGCGCCAGCAGCCAATCACCTAACTATGGCTACACCTTC
TRBD1	TRBV7-2	TRBJ1-1	-	CASSTTTGWNTEAFF	TGTGCCAGCAGCACAACGACAGGGTGGAACACTGAAGCTTTCTTT
TRBD1	TRBV19	TRBJ2-7	-	CASSAAWPGGFYEQYF	TGTGCCAGTAGTGCCGCCTGGCCAGGGGGTTTCTACGAGCAGTACTTC
-	TRBV10-3	TRBJ2-5	-	CAISEWTLKETQYF	TGTGCCATCAGTGAATGGACTCTTAAGGAGACCCAGTACTTC
TRBD2	TRBV7-3	TRBJ2-1	-	CASSPGGNEQFF	TGTGCCAGCAGCCCGGGGGGGAATGAGCAGTTCTTC
TRBD1	TRBV3-1/TRBV3-2	TRBJ2-3	-	CASSQGQTSTDTQYF	TGTGCCAGCAGCCAGGGACAGACAAGCACAGATACGCAGTATTTT
-	TRBV11-1	TRBJ1-5	-	CASSYRENQPQHF	TGTGCCAGCAGCTACAGGGAAAATCAGCCCCAGCATTTT
-	TRBV5-1	TRBJ1-1	-	CASSGNTEAFF	TGCGCCAGCAGCGGGAACACTGAAGCTTTCTTT
-	TRBV12-5	TRBJ1-1	few	CASAPPWDTEAFF	TGTGCTAGTGCCCCCCCCTGGGACACTGAAGCTTTCTTT
-	TRBV6-5	TRBJ1-2	-	CASSYSLDDGYTF	TGTGCCAGCAGTTACAGTCTAGATGATGGCTACACCTTC
-	TRBV15	TRBJ2-3	-	CATSRDLSDLDTQYF	TGTGCCACCAGCAGAGATCTCTCAGACCTAGATACGCAGTATTTT
-	TRBV4-2	TRBJ2-3	-	CASSRSYPAGTDTQYF	TGTGCCAGCAGCCGGTCCTACCCGGCTGGCACAGATACGCAGTATTTT
-	TRBV6-5	TRBJ1-5	once	CASRSSYQPQHF	TGTGCCAGCCGTTCATCCTATCAGCCCCAGCATTTT
-	TRBV19	TRBJ1-1	once	CASYDGTEAFF	TGTGCCAGCTACGACGGGACTGAAGCTTTCTTT
TRBD1	TRBV5-1	TRBJ2-7	-	CASSLRGLFNEQYF	TGCGCCAGCAGCTTAAGGGGGCTCTTCAACGAGCAGTACTTC
-	TRBV5-4	TRBJ1-4	-	CASSWGRGGGEKLFF	TGTGCCAGCAGCTGGGGCAGGGGAGGGGGTGAAAAACTGTTTTTT
TRBD1	TRBV7-9	TRBJ1-6	-	CASSSRDRGSYSYNSPLHF	TGTGCCAGCAGCTCTCGGGACAGGGGATCTTACTCCTATAATTCACCCCTCCACTTT
TRBD2	TRBV7-3	TRBJ2-1	-	CASSSERGSNNEQFF	TGTGCCAGCAGCTCGGAGCGGGGGTCGAACAATGAGCAGTTCTTC
-	TRBV11-3	TRBJ2-7	-	CASSGGGSEQYF	TGTGCCAGCAGCGGAGGGGGTTCCGAGCAGTACTTC
TRBD2	TRBV6-6	TRBJ2-5	-	CATLGLAGVETQYF	TGTGCCACCCTGGGACTAGCGGGGGTAGAGACCCAGTACTTC
-	TRBV5-4	TRBJ1-1	few	CASSLVRVEGTEAFF	TGTGCCAGCAGCTTGGTGAGGGTCGAGGGGACTGAAGCTTTCTTT
TRBD1	TRBV29-1	TRBJ1-1	-	CSVRGQRGNTEAFF	TGCAGCGTGAGGGGACAGAGGGGGAACACTGAAGCTTTCTTT
-	TRBV7-6	TRBJ2-1	-	CASSLAWGDSEQFF	TGTGCCAGCAGCCTAGCATGGGGGGACAGTGAGCAGTTCTTC
-	TRBV4-3	TRBJ1-3	-	CASSQVHRAGNTIYF	TGCGCCAGCAGCCAAGTGCACAGGGCTGGAAACACCATATATTTT